The 21 T cell receptor beta chains given below trace back to one sample, sequenced in a study of blood T cell repertoires in COVID-19. Here immunoSEQ multiplex PCR was the method, and the copy in TCRdb shows in-frame clones only, minus some. The table shows 310,000 or so clones, with 85% to 90% occurring only once. Sequenced: peripheral blood. The receptor set was obtained from a man in his 70s with acute or convalescent COVID-19.

This chain links TRBV4-2 with TRBJ1-5; D unresolved. CDR1 is LGHNA, CDR2 YNFKEQ, per germline. V lost 0 bases to trimming and J lost 7 bases, with 7 bases between them. CDR3 size: 13 residues. CDR3 nucleotides: TGTGCCAGCAGCCAAGAGAGGAAACAGCCCCAGCATTTT. Its translation: CASSQERKQPQHF.

V usage is TRBV28 and J usage is TRBJ1-1, with TRBD1 identical over 8 bases. This CDR3 has 13 residues. Germline lookup yields CDR1 MDHEN and CDR2 SYDVKM. Trimming took 7 bases from V and 4 from J; bases not matched to a gene: 5. The CDR3 region has the DNA TGTGCCAGCACGCAGACAGGGGTCACTGAAGCTTTCTTT. Translated, it gives CASTQTGVTEAFF.

This clone was detected many times. The CDR3 bases are TGTGCCAGCAGCCTTAATCAGGGGGCCGATGGCTACACCTTC. It translates to CASSLNQGADGYTF. The chain employs TRBV3-1 (or the pseudogene TRBV3-2) and TRBJ1-2; TRBD1 matches 8 bases. V shed 4 bases, J shed 6 bases, and the junction held 7 bases outside the gene matches. The CDR3 is made up of 14 amino acids. Per germline, CDR1 LGHDT and CDR2 YNNKEL (reference sequence).

The chain carries TRBV5-6 and TRBJ1-2; no clear D gene. V was cut by 4 bases and J by 5 bases, with 18 bases left in between. The CDR3 is made up of 15 amino acids. The germline V gene encodes CDR1 SGHDT and CDR2 YYEEEE. The CDR3 bases are TGTGCCAGCAGCCCACCGAGGGCTGAGTTTTATGGCTACACCTTC. Translation gives CASSPPRAEFYGYTF. Using reference TRBV5-6 and TRBJ1-2 for the parts outside the CDR3, the full variable domain is DAGVTQSPTHLIKTRGQQVTLRCSPKSGHDTVSWYQQALGQGPQFIFQYYEEEERQRGNFPDRFSGHQFPNYSSELNVNALLLGDSALYLCASSPPRAEFYGYTFGSGTRLTVV.

The CDR3 DNA sequence: TGTGCCAGCAGTCCTCAAAGCGGACTTAACACAGATACGCAGTATTTT. Translating it yields CASSPQSGLNTDTQYF. J is TRBJ2-3 and V is TRBV4-2, with a possible D match to TRBD2 (5 bases). The CDR3 is made up of 16 amino acids. Germline lookup yields CDR1 LGHNA and CDR2 YNFKEQ. Trimming took off 6 bases at V and 2 bases at J, with 18 bases between the two ends.

The J gene is TRBJ1-5, the V gene TRBV29-1, with 8 bases that match TRBD1. V was clipped by 7 bases and J by 5 bases; unmatched bases: 13. Germline-derived CDR1 and CDR2 are SQVTM and ANQGSEA. The CDR3 has 15 residues. Here the CDR3 reads CSASRGQGADQPQHF. DNA of the CDR3: TGCAGCGCCAGTCGAGGACAGGGTGCTGATCAGCCCCAGCATTTT. Full variable domain (rest looked up from reference TRBV29-1 and TRBJ1-5): SAVISQKPSRDICQRGTSLTIQCQVDSQVTMMFWYRQQPGQSLTLIATANQGSEATYESGFVIDKFPISRPNLTFSTLTVSNMSPEDSSIYLCSASRGQGADQPQHFGDGTRLSIL.

The J gene is TRBJ2-3, the V gene TRBV5-1; D not certain. The germline V gene has CDR1 SGHRS and CDR2 YFSETQ. Trimming cost V 2 bases and J 0 bases, with 10 bases left between them. CDR3 length: 15 amino acids. CDR3 residues: CASSFGWVSTDTQYF. Here the CDR3 DNA reads TGCGCCAGCAGCTTCGGGTGGGTGAGCACAGATACGCAGTATTTT.

J is TRBJ1-2 and V is TRBV19; D is perhaps TRBD1 (5 bases). The V end was cut by 4 bases, the J end by 5 bases, with 11 bases between. The CDR3 spans 13 residues. Germline V lookup: CDR1 LNHDA, CDR2 SQIVND (reference sequence). CDR3 sequence (DNA): TGTGCCAGTAGTAAAACCGGGGGATATGGCTACACCTTC. Translating gives CASSKTGGYGYTF.

The chain recombines TRBV18 with TRBJ1-1; perhaps TRBD1 as D (5 bases). Trimming shortened V by 0 bases and J by 5 bases, and 10 bases separated the two germline ends. Germline lookup yields CDR1 KGHSH and CDR2 LQKENI. The CDR3 consists of 14 residues. CDR3 DNA: TGTGCCAGCTCACCACCGGGGGGGGAAACTGAAGCTTTCTTT. Translation: CASSPPGGETEAFF.

This clone appeared a few times. The chain is built from TRBV28 and TRBJ2-1; the match to TRBD1 covers 10 bases. Trimming took 3 bases from V and 10 from J; bases not matched to a gene: 9. The CDR3 is 15 amino acids. The germline V gene has CDR1 MDHEN and CDR2 SYDVKM. This CDR3 is CASSFDWTGGREQFF. The CDR3 nucleotides are TGTGCCAGCAGTTTTGATTGGACAGGGGGTAGAGAGCAGTTCTTC.

J is TRBJ1-5 and V is TRBV5-5, with D possibly TRBD1 on 6 matching bases. Germline V CDR1 and CDR2: SGHKS, YYEKEE (reference sequence). Trimming cost V 5 bases and J 4 bases, with 10 bases left between them. CDR3 size: 13 residues. The CDR3 region is CASSDRNNQPQHF. The CDR3, as DNA: TGTGCCAGCAGTGACAGGAATAATCAGCCCCAGCATTTT.

The chain is built from TRBV5-4 and TRBJ2-1, with 9 bases that match TRBD1. With V trimmed by 4 bases and J by 8 bases, 7 bases remained unmatched. Germline CDR1 is SGHNT and CDR2 is YYREEE (reference sequence). The CDR3 length is 14 residues. CDR3 residues: CASSRPGQGDEQFF. CDR3 bases: TGTGCCAGCAGCCGTCCGGGACAGGGCGATGAGCAGTTCTTC.

The chain couples TRBV19 to TRBJ2-7; a possible D gene is TRBD1 (5 bases). This CDR3 region has 13 residues. Germline V gene sequence: CDR1 LNHDA, CDR2 SQIVND (reference sequence). Trimming shortened V by 4 bases and J by 6 bases, and 13 bases separated the two germline ends. CDR3 amino acids: CASSTRARGEQYF. CDR3 in DNA: TGTGCCAGTAGTACCCGGGCAAGGGGCGAGCAGTACTTC.

This clone was detected only once. The V gene is TRBV27, the J gene TRBJ2-5; TRBD1 agrees at 9 bases. The germline V gene has CDR1 MNHEY and CDR2 SMNVEV (reference sequence). This CDR3 is 15 amino acids long. Trimming at V came to 3 bases and at J to 6 bases, leaving 8 bases not matched to a gene. CDR3 loop: CASSLGGQGYKTQYF. Here the CDR3 DNA reads TGTGCCAGCAGTTTGGGGGGACAGGGTTACAAGACCCAGTACTTC.

The chain combines TRBV4-3 with TRBJ1-6, with 9 bases that match TRBD1. This CDR3 comprises 16 residues. Germline CDR1 LGHNA, CDR2 YSLEER. The V and J ends lost 0 bases and 10 bases, in that order; junction bases with no gene match: 7. The CDR3 loop is CASSQDSGTGNSPLHF. Here the CDR3 DNA reads TGCGCCAGCAGCCAAGACTCCGGGACAGGGAACTCACCCCTCCACTTT.

The CDR3 reads CASSPDLLATSTDTQYF. CDR3 nucleotides: TGTGCCAGCAGTCCCGACCTCCTAGCGACCAGCACAGATACGCAGTATTTT. V gene TRBV6-6 combines with J gene TRBJ2-3; possible D gene TRBD2, 6 bases. The germline V gene has CDR1 MNHNY and CDR2 SVGAGI (reference sequence). The CDR3 extends over 17 amino acids. V lost 5 bases to trimming and J lost 0 bases, with 18 bases between them.

This clone was seen a single time. The CDR3 loop reads CASSPQGTYGYTF. The CDR3 DNA sequence: TGTGCCAGCAGCCCCCAGGGGACCTATGGCTACACCTTC. The chain couples TRBV7-9 to TRBJ1-2; D may be TRBD1 (6 bases). Looked up from germline, CDR1 is SEHNR and CDR2 is FQNEAQ (reference sequence). Trimming removed 5 bases at V and 4 bases at J, with 11 bases between. The CDR3 runs to 13 residues. Variable domain in full (rest from reference TRBV7-9 and TRBJ1-2): DTGVSQNPRHKITKRGQNVTFRCDPISEHNRLYWYRQTLGQGPEFLTYFQNEAQLEKSRLLSDRFSAERPKGSFSTLEIQRTEQGDSAMYLCASSPQGTYGYTFGSGTRLTVV.

Notes on this clone: The same CDR3 is also encoded by other DNA sequences in this sample. The J gene is TRBJ2-7, the V gene TRBV3-1 (or the pseudogene TRBV3-2), with 7 bases lining up with TRBD1. The CDR3 is 12 residues long. The trim removed 3 bases at V and 6 bases at J, leaving 2 bases unmatched. The germline V gene encodes CDR1 LGHDT and CDR2 YNNKEL (reference sequence). CDR3 DNA: TGTGCCAGCAGCCAGCACAGGGGCGAGCAGTACTTC. Translation: CASSQHRGEQYF.

V is TRBV20-1 and J is TRBJ2-3; D uncertain. CDR3 length equals 11 residues. CDR1 DFQATT and CDR2 SNEGSKA come from the germline V gene (reference sequence). Trimming removed 7 bases from V and 3 bases from J, with 8 bases in between. The DNA for the CDR3 is TGCAGTGTCTATGCGACAGATACGCAGTATTTT. As protein: CSVYATDTQYF.

The sample holds a few counts of this clone. The rearrangement uses TRBV2 and TRBJ2-5, with D unresolved. V gave up 6 bases and J gave up 5 bases, with 10 bases separating them. This CDR3 region has 12 residues. Germline V lookup: CDR1 SNHLY, CDR2 FYNNEI. The CDR3, as DNA: TGTGCCAGCAGATCCCTTTCGGAGACCCAGTACTTC. It translates to CASRSLSETQYF. Supplemented by reference TRBV2 and TRBJ2-5, the full variable domain reads EPEVTQTPSHQVTQMGQEVILRCVPISNHLYFYWYRQILGQKVEFLVSFYNNEISEKSEIFDDQFSVERPDGSNFTLKIRSTKLEDSAMYFCASRSLSETQYFGPGTRLLVL.

A remark on this clone: A junction end diverges from the germline sequence, so it may reflect a read error. The V call is TRBV18, the J call TRBJ2-3; D might be TRBD2 (6 bases). CDR1 is KGHSH, CDR2 LQKENI, per germline. This CDR3 spans 13 amino acids. CDR3 DNA sequence: TGTGCCAGCTCACCAACCGAGGGCGGGATAGGTCATTTT. It translates to CASSPTEGGIGHF.